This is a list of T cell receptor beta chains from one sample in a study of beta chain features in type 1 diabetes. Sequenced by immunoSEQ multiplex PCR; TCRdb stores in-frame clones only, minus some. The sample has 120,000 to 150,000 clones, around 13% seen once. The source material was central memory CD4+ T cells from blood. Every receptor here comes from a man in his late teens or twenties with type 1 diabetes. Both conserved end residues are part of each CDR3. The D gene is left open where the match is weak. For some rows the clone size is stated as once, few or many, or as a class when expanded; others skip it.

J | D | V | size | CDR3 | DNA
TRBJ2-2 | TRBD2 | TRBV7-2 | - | CASSLWLPGGGELFF | TGTGCCAGCAGCTTATGGCTCCCGGGGGGCGGGGAGCTGTTTTTT
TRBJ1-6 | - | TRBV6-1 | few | CASSELEGVTHF | TGTGCCAGCAGTGAACTGGAGGGCGTTACCCACTTT
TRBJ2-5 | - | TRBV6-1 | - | CASTEGVAETQYF | TGTGCCAGCACCGAGGGAGTAGCGGAGACCCAGTACTTC
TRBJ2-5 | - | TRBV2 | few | CASSERLQAGETQYF | TGTGCCAGCAGTGAACGGCTTCAGGCGGGGGAGACCCAGTACTTC
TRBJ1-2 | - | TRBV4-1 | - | CASSQGVSREYGYTF | TGCGCCAGCAGCCAGGGGGTGAGCCGGGAATATGGCTACACCTTC
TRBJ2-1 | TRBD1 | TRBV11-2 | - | CASSLAGRTGTLRQFF | TGTGCCAGCAGCTTAGCGGGGCGGACAGGGACCCTCCGGCAGTTCTTC
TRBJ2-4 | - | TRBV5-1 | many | CASSEGQGNIQYF | TGCGCCAGCAGCGAGGGGCAGGGAAACATTCAGTACTTC
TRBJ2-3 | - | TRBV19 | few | CALRQLNTQYF | TGTGCCCTCAGACAACTTAATACGCAGTATTTT
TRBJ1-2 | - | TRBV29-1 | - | CSVAGVGYGYTF | TGCAGCGTTGCGGGGGTGGGGTATGGCTACACCTTC
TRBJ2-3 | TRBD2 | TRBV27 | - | CASSLWLAGGTSTDTQYF | TGTGCCAGCAGTTTATGGTTAGCGGGGGGCACTAGCACAGATACGCAGTATTTT
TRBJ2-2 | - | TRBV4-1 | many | CASSPLGGNTGELFF | TGCGCCAGCAGCCCCCTTGGAGGGAACACCGGGGAGCTGTTTTTT
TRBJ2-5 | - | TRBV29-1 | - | CSVDRGRETQYF | TGCAGCGTTGACAGGGGACGAGAGACCCAGTACTTC
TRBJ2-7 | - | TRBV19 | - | CASRDQGLGYEQYF | TGTGCCAGTAGGGATCAGGGGCTTGGGTACGAGCAGTACTTC
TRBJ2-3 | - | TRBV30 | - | CAWSGGGDTQYF | TGTGCCTGGAGTGGGGGAGGAGATACGCAGTATTTT
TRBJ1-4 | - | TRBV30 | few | CAWSRQENEKLFF | TGTGCCTGGAGTCGTCAGGAAAATGAAAAACTGTTTTTT
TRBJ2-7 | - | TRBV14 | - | CASSQDGQQYF | TGTGCCAGCAGCCAAGACGGGCAGCAGTACTTC
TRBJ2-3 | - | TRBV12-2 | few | CASRFRRGGTDTQYF | TGTGCAAGTCGCTTCCGGCGGGGGGGCACAGATACGCAGTATTTT
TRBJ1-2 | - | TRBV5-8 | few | CASTPDYGYTF | TGTGCCAGCACCCCAGACTATGGCTACACCTTC
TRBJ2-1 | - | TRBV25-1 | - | CASSATGYWNEQFF | TGTGCCAGCAGTGCCACAGGGTACTGGAATGAGCAGTTCTTC
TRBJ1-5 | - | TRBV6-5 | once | CASSYTMDRNQPQHF | TGTGCCAGCAGTTACACCATGGACAGAAATCAGCCCCAGCATTTT
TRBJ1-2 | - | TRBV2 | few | CASSESGGPGYTF | TGTGCCAGCAGTGAATCGGGGGGCCCTGGCTACACCTTC
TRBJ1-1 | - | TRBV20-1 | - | CSANPNTEAFF | TGCAGTGCTAACCCCAACACTGAAGCTTTCTTT